This record covers a single T cell receptor beta chain. No antigen is known for it. The CDR3 is 14 amino acids. This entry belongs to a study of T-cell memory formation after mild COVID-19. TCRdb re-derived calls from the 5' RACE reads in MiXCR, one entry per CDR3 protein. The sample records around 440,000 distinct CDR3 sequences, around a sixth being singletons. Points from the study as a whole: Some clones that responded turned up in pre-infection memory, which suggests that cross-reactive memory joined in.

This clonotype originated in an adult woman who had mild COVID-19 (a few samples of this study predate the infection). Cell type and time point are not known. The rearrangement uses TRBV21-1 and TRBJ2-4; the D call TRBD2 from the table was never checked on the DNA. TRBV21-1 is listed as a pseudogene. Specimen: PBMCs or a T cell subset sorted from them (not recorded which). CDR3 in DNA: TGTGCTCTACCGATAAGGGAGGGGAAGATCATTCAGTACTTC. It codes for CALPIREGKIIQYF.